The clone carrying this T cell receptor (beta chain) has only a few counts. The target antigen is unknown. The sample belongs to a study of T-cell reconstitution after alpha-beta-depleted transplantation in children. Trimming stripped 7 bases from V and 10 bases from J, with 17 bases between. This CDR3 is 13 amino acids long. Germline V gene sequence: CDR1 KGHSH, CDR2 LQKENI. Findings and caveats of the study: At around two months after transplant, the alpha-beta T cells were reportedly derived from several hundred expanded clones that came from non-depleted graft cells. T-cell counts and diversity at one year post-transplant came mainly from newly produced T cells.

Library preparation (for TCRbeta) was performed with unique molecular identifiers. In TCRdb, the PCR reads were re-called with MiXCR into one record per CDR3 protein. Among approximately 430,000 distinct CDR3 sequences, around 15% were seen once, and the ten largest hold 25% to 35%. The V gene is TRBV18, the J gene TRBJ2-1; the D gene is possibly TRBD2 (6 bases). The source was PBMCs, mostly from graft donor cells, collected 360 days after TCRalphabeta/CD19-depleted stem cell transplant. This TCR was sampled from a boy less than two years old who had a stem cell transplant for Wiskott-Aldrich syndrome, so the T cells may come from the graft donor. The CDR3 region has the DNA TGTGCCAGCTGCCAAAAACTAGCAGGCGAGCAGTTCTTC. It translates to CASCQKLAGEQFF.